The entry below gives a single T cell receptor (beta chain) sequence along with its context. The data belong to a study of blood T cell repertoires in COVID-19. About the research overall: There were acute and convalescent COVID-19 samples, and they came from the United States, Italy and Spain. PBMCs, B-cell-depleted T cells, or T cells were the source of the cDNA or gDNA that made up the material.

This CDR3 contains 16 residues. The ends lost 4 bases at V and 14 bases at J; junction bases unmatched: 17. The germline CDR1 and CDR2 sequences are LGHDT and YNNKEL (reference sequence). Original processing notes: Amplified reference gene primers provided the basis for estimating nucleated cell counts. Libraries were prepared by immunoSEQ multiplex PCR; TCRdb keeps only in-frame clonotypes and omits some of them. Clone size and the V and J calls come from that table; the DNA yielded D and trimming. The sample lists 200,000 to 250,000 clones; roughly 84% were seen once. V is TRBV3-1 (or the pseudogene TRBV3-2) and J is TRBJ1-6; 7 nucleotides agree with TRBD1. This clonotype was sampled from an elderly woman with acute or convalescent COVID-19. Input material: peripheral blood. CDR3 coding DNA: TGTGCCAGCAGCCGAGACTCGGGACAGCGGACCGTCTCCCTCCACTTT. Translation gives CASSRDSGQRTVSLHF.